Included here is one TCR beta chain sequence, with context. Under the authors' procedure: Cell counts per sample came from amplifying reference gene primers. The method was immunoSEQ multiplex PCR; TCRdb's version includes in-frame clones alone and lacks a portion of them. From that table come the V and J calls and clone size; the DNA was used to work out D and trimming. The sample lists 650,000 to 800,000 clones; 85% to 90% were seen once. These data are taken from a study of blood T cell repertoires in COVID-19. Study as a whole: Samples of COVID-19 (acute and convalescent) were obtained from the United States, Italy and Spain. In each case, the material was cDNA or gDNA derived from T cells, B-cell-depleted T cells, or PBMCs.

V was clipped by 4 bases and J by 8 bases; unmatched bases: 6. CDR3 length equals 13 residues. The germline CDR1 and CDR2 sequences are SGHRS and YFSETQ. This TCR was recovered from a woman aged 18-29 years with acute or convalescent COVID-19. The genes are TRBV5-1 and TRBJ2-1; 7 bases are a match to TRBD2. The sequenced sample was peripheral blood. In DNA form, the CDR3 reads TGCGCCAGCAGCCCCCTGGGACTACATGAGCAGTTCTTC. Protein: CASSPLGLHEQFF.